The rows below give T cell receptor beta chains drawn from one sample of a study of blood T cell repertoires in COVID-19. The data were produced by immunoSEQ multiplex PCR, yet TCRdb's version contains in-frame clones alone and is incomplete. The sample has about 480,000 clones; approximately 89% are singletons. Sequences were obtained from peripheral blood. These receptors were obtained from a man aged 18 to 35 with COVID-19, enrolled during active disease. Each CDR3 is given with its conserved first and last residue. The D gene is left open where the match is weak. Expanded clones get a size class; other rows say once, few or many, or leave the size out.

.,TRBD1,TRBV2,TRBJ2-7,CASSEGQLSYEQYF,TGTGCCAGCAGTGAGGGACAGCTATCCTACGAGCAGTACTTC
.,TRBD1,TRBV29-1,TRBJ1-2,CSVALTGQGAGYTF,TGCAGCGTAGCCCTAACCGGACAGGGCGCGGGCTACACCTTC
.,TRBD1,TRBV5-5,TRBJ2-4,CASRITGGAYIQYF,TGTGCCAGCAGGATAACAGGGGGCGCATACATTCAGTACTTC
.,TRBD2,TRBV5-1,TRBJ2-1,CASTLGLATSEQFF,TGCGCCAGCACCTTGGGACTAGCTACAAGCGAGCAGTTCTTC
once,TRBD1,TRBV15,TRBJ2-7,CATSSRQGVSYEQYF,TGTGCCACCAGCAGTAGACAGGGGGTTTCCTACGAGCAGTACTTC
once,TRBD1,TRBV29-1,TRBJ1-2,CSVEGTGRGYTF,TGCAGCGTTGAAGGGACAGGGCGAGGCTACACCTTC
few,.,TRBV6-6,TRBJ2-5,CASSYAGLYQETQYF,TGTGCCAGCAGTTACGCCGGACTTTATCAAGAGACCCAGTACTTC
.,TRBD2,TRBV28,TRBJ2-3,CASSYPSSGSPTDTQYF,TGTGCCAGCAGTTACCCTTCTAGCGGGAGCCCCACAGATACGCAGTATTTT
.,.,TRBV18,TRBJ2-7,CASSPDSYYEQYF,TGTGCCAGCTCACCAGACAGCTACTACGAGCAGTACTTC
.,TRBD2,TRBV4-2,TRBJ2-3,CASSQSGTNTDTQYF,TGTGCCAGCAGCCAATCCGGGACTAACACAGATACGCAGTATTTT
.,.,TRBV3-1/TRBV3-2,TRBJ2-7,CASSQGAEQYF,TGTGCCAGCAGCCAAGGAGCCGAGCAGTACTTC
.,TRBD2,TRBV28,TRBJ2-1,CATKKRGGSNEQFF,TGTGCCACGAAGAAGCGGGGGGGCTCCAATGAGCAGTTCTTC
.,TRBD2,TRBV18,TRBJ2-1,CASSSAGTSYEQFF,TGTGCCAGCTCCTCAGCCGGGACTAGTTATGAGCAGTTCTTC
.,.,TRBV4-2,TRBJ1-6,CASSPTLEGRTSSPLHF,TGTGCCAGCAGCCCGACTTTGGAGGGGCGCACATCATCACCCCTCCACTTT
.,TRBD2,TRBV7-8,TRBJ2-2,CASSLGLDNGELFF,TGTGCCAGCAGCTTGGGACTAGATAACGGGGAGCTGTTTTTT
.,TRBD2,TRBV27,TRBJ2-7,CASTGTSGLWF,TGTGCCAGCACCGGGACTAGCGGATTGTGGTTC
.,TRBD2,TRBV5-1,TRBJ2-5,CASSLSASGIQYQETQYF,TGCGCCAGCAGCTTATCGGCTAGCGGGATCCAGTACCAAGAGACCCAGTACTTC
.,TRBD2,TRBV7-7,TRBJ2-5,CASSVTSGRWETQYF,TGTGCTAGCAGCGTCACTAGCGGGAGGTGGGAGACCCAGTACTTC
.,TRBD1,TRBV5-4,TRBJ2-1,CASGRTGQAEDEQFF,TGTGCCAGCGGTCGGACGGGACAGGCCGAGGATGAGCAGTTCTTC
.,.,TRBV19,TRBJ2-1,CASSIGAGFSYNEQFF,TGTGCCAGTAGTATAGGAGCGGGTTTCTCCTACAATGAGCAGTTCTTC
.,TRBD2,TRBV18,TRBJ2-7,CASSPPVRGGEQYF,TGTGCCAGCTCACCACCGGTCCGGGGAGGGGAGCAGTACTTC
.,TRBD1,TRBV18,TRBJ2-7,CASSQPGQGAYEQYF,TGTGCCAGCTCACAACCGGGACAGGGAGCCTACGAGCAGTACTTC
.,TRBD2,TRBV6-2/TRBV6-3,TRBJ2-7,CASSSYSGAYEQYF,TGTGCCAGCAGCTCGTATAGCGGGGCCTACGAGCAGTACTTC
.,.,TRBV9,TRBJ2-3,CASSVDGGPSKTSTDTQYF,TGTGCCAGCAGCGTTGACGGGGGGCCATCAAAAACTAGCACAGATACGCAGTATTTT
.,.,TRBV6-2/TRBV6-3,TRBJ2-1,CASSYAAEGNNEQFF,TGTGCCAGCAGTTACGCGGCGGAGGGCAACAATGAGCAGTTCTTC
.,TRBD1,TRBV19,TRBJ1-1,CAGTVRDTEAFF,TGTGCTGGGACAGTTCGGGACACTGAAGCTTTCTTT